This T cell receptor beta chain was captured in a study of cytomegalovirus exposure and HLA in healthy donors. Germline assignment: CDR1 SGHTA and CDR2 FQGTGA. V lost 5 bases and J lost 1; bases outside the gene matches: 2. The CDR3 consists of 15 residues. The PCR contained 60 Vbeta and 13 Jbeta primers. Libraries were prepared by immunoSEQ multiplex PCR; TCRdb keeps only in-frame clonotypes and omits some of them. The sample holds some 200,000 clones; roughly 87% are singletons and the top ten take around 0.25%. Sequencing used PBMCs. The rearrangement joins TRBV7-3 to TRBJ2-3; 11 bases map to TRBD2. The sequence came from a girl under three years old in good health and CMV-seronegative. For the CDR3, the DNA is TGTGCCAGCAGCGCGGGACTAGCGGGCACAGATACGCAGTATTTT. It yields the protein CASSAGLAGTDTQYF.